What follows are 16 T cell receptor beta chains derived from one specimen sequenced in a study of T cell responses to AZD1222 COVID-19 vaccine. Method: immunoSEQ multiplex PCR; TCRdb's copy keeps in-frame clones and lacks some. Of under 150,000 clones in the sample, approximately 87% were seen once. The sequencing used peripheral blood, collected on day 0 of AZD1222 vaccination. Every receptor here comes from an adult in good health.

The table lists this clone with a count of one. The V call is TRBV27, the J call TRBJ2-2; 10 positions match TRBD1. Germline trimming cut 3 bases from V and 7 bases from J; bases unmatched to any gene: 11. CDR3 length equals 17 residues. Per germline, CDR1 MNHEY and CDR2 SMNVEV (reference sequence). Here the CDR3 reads CASSFYAGTGVYGELFF. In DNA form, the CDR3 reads TGTGCCAGCAGTTTCTATGCCGGGACAGGGGTTTACGGGGAGCTGTTTTTT.

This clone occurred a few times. The CDR3 DNA reads as TGTGCCAGTAGTGTCCGCAGGGGCCTGGGGAATTCACCCCTCCACTTT. It yields the protein CASSVRRGLGNSPLHF. The chain couples TRBV19 to TRBJ1-6; possibly TRBD1 for D (6 bases). This CDR3 spans 16 amino acids. Germline V gene lookup returns CDR1 LNHDA and CDR2 SQIVND (reference sequence). The V gene lost 5 bases and the J gene lost 7 bases, with 18 bases spanning the gap.

Written as DNA, the CDR3 is TGTGCCAGCAGGGTAGCGGGCGCAGATACGCAGTATTTT. As protein: CASRVAGADTQYF. This rearrangement joins TRBV6-5 to TRBJ2-3; 7 bases match TRBD2. The ends lost 6 bases at V and 4 bases at J; junction bases unmatched: 4. The CDR3 has 13 residues. The germline gives CDR1 MNHEY, CDR2 SVGAGI.

In DNA form, the CDR3 reads TGTGCCAGCACCTCCGGCGGGGTGGGACAGGGCGCGTATGGCTACACCTTC. Amino acid sequence: CASTSGGVGQGAYGYTF. The J gene is TRBJ1-2, the V gene TRBV7-8; 9 positions agree with TRBD1. From germline, CDR1 is SGHVS and CDR2 FQNEAQ. J lost 5 bases, V lost 7 bases, and 17 bases had no gene match. The CDR3 contains 17 residues.

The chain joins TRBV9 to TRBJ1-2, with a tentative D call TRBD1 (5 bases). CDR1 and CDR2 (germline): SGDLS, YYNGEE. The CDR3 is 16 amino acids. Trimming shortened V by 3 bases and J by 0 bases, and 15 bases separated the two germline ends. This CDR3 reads CASSGPPGQANYGYTF. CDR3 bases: TGTGCCAGCAGCGGCCCCCCCGGACAAGCTAACTATGGCTACACCTTC.

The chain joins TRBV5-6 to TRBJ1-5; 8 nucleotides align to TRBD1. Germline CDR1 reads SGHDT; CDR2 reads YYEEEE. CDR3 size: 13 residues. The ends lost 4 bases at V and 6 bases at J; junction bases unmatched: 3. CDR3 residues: CASSADRAQPQHF. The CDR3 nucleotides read TGTGCCAGCAGCGCGGACAGGGCTCAGCCCCAGCATTTT.

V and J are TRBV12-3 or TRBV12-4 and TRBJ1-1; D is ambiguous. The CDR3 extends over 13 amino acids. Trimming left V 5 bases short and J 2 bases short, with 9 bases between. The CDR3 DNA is TGTGCCAGCAGTGCGACGGCCAACACTGAAGCTTTCTTT. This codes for CASSATANTEAFF.

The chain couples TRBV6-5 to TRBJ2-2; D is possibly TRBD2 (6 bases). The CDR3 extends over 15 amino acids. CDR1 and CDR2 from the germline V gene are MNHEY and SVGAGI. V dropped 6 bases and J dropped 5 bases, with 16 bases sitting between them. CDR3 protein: CASRVTWGGTGELFF. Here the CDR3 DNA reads TGTGCCAGCAGAGTTACGTGGGGAGGAACCGGGGAGCTGTTTTTT.

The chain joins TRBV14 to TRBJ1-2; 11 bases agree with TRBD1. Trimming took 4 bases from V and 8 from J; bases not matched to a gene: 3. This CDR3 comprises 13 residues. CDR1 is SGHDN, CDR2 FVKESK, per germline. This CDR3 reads CASSLDRGPGYTF. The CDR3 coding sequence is TGTGCCAGCAGCCTGGACAGGGGGCCGGGCTACACCTTC.

CDR3 amino acids: CASTQSGVGELFF. CDR3 DNA: TGTGCCAGCACCCAATCAGGGGTGGGGGAGCTGTTTTTT. The chain has TRBV12-3 or TRBV12-4 and TRBJ2-2; D is possibly TRBD1 (6 bases). With 7 bases removed from V and 8 bases from J, the gap between germline ends came to 14 bases. This CDR3 has 13 residues.

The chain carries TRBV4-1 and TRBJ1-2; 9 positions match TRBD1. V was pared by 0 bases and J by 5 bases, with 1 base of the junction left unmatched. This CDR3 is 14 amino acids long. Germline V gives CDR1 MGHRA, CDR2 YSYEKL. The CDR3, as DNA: TGCGCCAGCAGCCAAGAGACAGGGGGATATGGCTACACCTTC. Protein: CASSQETGGYGYTF.

CDR3 in amino acids: CASSAALTQYF. The CDR3, as DNA: TGTGCCAGCAGCGCGGCCCTTACGCAGTATTTT. V is TRBV7-2 and J is TRBJ2-3; D is uncertain. This CDR3 has 11 residues. From germline, CDR1 is SGHTA and CDR2 FQGNSA. V lost 5 bases, J lost 8 bases, and 8 bases lay in between.

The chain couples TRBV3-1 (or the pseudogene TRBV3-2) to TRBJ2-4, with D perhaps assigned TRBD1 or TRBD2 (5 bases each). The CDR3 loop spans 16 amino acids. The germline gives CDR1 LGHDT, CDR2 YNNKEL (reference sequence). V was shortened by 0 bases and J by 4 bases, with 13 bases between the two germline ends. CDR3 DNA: TGTGCCAGCAGCCAAGATGGTTCGGGGCCAAAAAACATTCAGTACTTC. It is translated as CASSQDGSGPKNIQYF.

CDR3: CASSWTASEQYF. The CDR3 coding sequence is TGCGCCAGCAGCTGGACAGCAAGCGAGCAGTACTTC. The chain joins TRBV5-1 to TRBJ2-7, with D possibly matching TRBD1 (6 bases). Looked up from germline, CDR1 is SGHRS and CDR2 is YFSETQ. The CDR3 is 12 amino acids. V shed 3 bases and J shed 6 bases, with 10 bases lying between them. Together with reference TRBV5-1 and TRBJ2-7, the CDR3 gives the full variable domain: KAGVTQTPRYLIKTRGQQVTLSCSPISGHRSVSWYQQTPGQGLQFLFEYFSETQRNKGNFPGRFSGRQFSNSRSEMNVSTLELGDSALYLCASSWTASEQYFGPGTRLTVT.

The CDR3 loop reads CASSPTGKDPRSYNSPLHF. CDR3 nucleotides: TGCGCCAGCAGCCCGACAGGGAAGGATCCGAGGTCCTATAATTCACCCCTCCACTTT. This sequence joins TRBV5-1 and TRBJ1-6; 7 bases agree with TRBD1. With V trimmed by 4 bases and J by 1 base, 14 bases remained unmatched. The CDR3 extends over 19 amino acids. Germline V gives CDR1 SGHRS, CDR2 YFSETQ.

The CDR3 protein is CASSEGGQGAEKLFF. The CDR3, as DNA: TGTGCCAGCAGTGAGGGCGGACAGGGTGCGGAAAAACTGTTTTTT. The V call is TRBV2, the J call TRBJ1-4; 8 bases fit TRBD1. V lost 3 bases, J lost 8 bases, and 8 bases stayed unmatched. CDR3 length equals 15 residues. CDR1 and CDR2 (germline): SNHLY, FYNNEI. The entire variable domain, with the rest obtained from reference TRBV2 and TRBJ1-4, is as follows: EPEVTQTPSHQVTQMGQEVILRCVPISNHLYFYWYRQILGQKVEFLVSFYNNEISEKSEIFDDQFSVERPDGSNFTLKIRSTKLEDSAMYFCASSEGGQGAEKLFFGSGTQLSVL.